The 7 T cell receptor beta chains below all came from one sample that was sequenced in a study of T cells in Graves' hyperthyroidism and ophthalmopathy. From RNA transcripts, TCR beta CDR3 regions were amplified. The TCR CDR3 was amplified in a first-round RT-PCR using the HTBI primer set. TCRdb re-called the multiplex PCR reads with MiXCR, one entry per CDR3 protein. The data contain around 300,000 distinct CDR3 sequences, around 13% of them singletons. Sequenced material: blood. These receptors all come from a woman in her 40s with Graves' hyperthyroidism.

This clonotype has ten or more counts. The rearrangement uses TRBV27 and TRBJ2-3; TRBD2 matches at 11 bases. The CDR3 is 17 amino acids. Germline lookup yields CDR1 MNHEY and CDR2 SMNVEV (reference sequence). Unmatched junction bases numbered 8, after V lost 6 bases and J lost 0 bases. In DNA, the CDR3 is TGTGCCAGCAGCCCGGCCGGGACTAGCGGTAGCACAGATACGCAGTATTTT. The encoded protein is CASSPAGTSGSTDTQYF.

This clonotype was counted ten times or more. The rearrangement uses TRBV18 and TRBJ1-2; D is undetermined. Germline CDR1 reads KGHSH; CDR2 reads LQKENI. The ends were cut back, 2 bases at V and 7 bases at J, with 11 bases in the middle. The CDR3 is 13 residues long. Here the CDR3 DNA reads TGTGCCAGCTCACCAGACCAAACCCGTGGCTACACCTTC. Translated: CASSPDQTRGYTF.

This clonotype was counted a few times. This chain joins TRBV20-1 and TRBJ2-5, with D hard to call. The CDR3 has 14 amino acids. Trimming removed 0 bases from V and 5 bases from J, with 13 bases in between. Per the germline V gene, CDR1 is DFQATT and CDR2 is SNEGSKA (reference sequence). In DNA form, the CDR3 reads TGCAGTGCTAGAGATTACCGCGCCCCGGAGACCCAGTACTTC. Amino acid sequence: CSARDYRAPETQYF.

This clonotype was recorded at least ten times. This chain links TRBV2 with TRBJ1-5, with D uncertain. Trimming shortened V by 0 bases and J by 10 bases, and 7 bases separated the two germline ends. The CDR3 length is 12 residues. Per germline, CDR1 SNHLY and CDR2 FYNNEI. CDR3 sequence (DNA): TGTGCCAGCAGTGAAGCGGTACAACCCCAGCATTTT. This codes for CASSEAVQPQHF.

The rearrangement uses TRBV7-2 and TRBJ2-1; the D gene could be TRBD1 or TRBD2 (5 bases each). This CDR3 comprises 15 residues. Trimming shortened V by 5 bases and J by 6 bases, and 17 bases separated the two germline ends. The germline CDR1 and CDR2 sequences are SGHTA and FQGNSA. CDR3 bases: TGTGCCAGCAGCGGACGGGACCCGGTCCTCAATGAGCAGTTCTTC. Its protein product is CASSGRDPVLNEQFF.

The chain couples TRBV6-1 to TRBJ2-7; D gene unclear. CDR3 length: 10 amino acids. Germline V gene lookup returns CDR1 MNHNS and CDR2 SASEGT. The V gene lost 8 bases and the J gene lost 3 bases, with 5 bases spanning the gap. CDR3 coding DNA: TGTGCCAGCGGGGTCTACGAGCAGTACTTC. The encoded protein is CASGVYEQYF.

This clonotype came up many times. The rearrangement joins TRBV7-9 to TRBJ1-6; D is undetermined. The CDR3 runs to 12 residues. Germline lookup yields CDR1 SEHNR and CDR2 FQNEAQ (reference sequence). Deletions cut 1 base from V and 5 bases from J, with 0 bases between. The CDR3 DNA follows: TGTGCCAGCAGCTTAGATAATTCACCCCTCCACTTT. As protein: CASSLDNSPLHF.